These 5 T cell receptor beta chains share one sample of origin, sequenced in a study of T-cell memory formation after mild COVID-19 (dated by TCRdb to the early 2020s). The method was 5' RACE. Instrument used: Illumina NovaSeq 6000. The public reads were run again by TCRdb, first through fastp at Q25 and then through MiXCR, and only productive beta chains were kept. Each entry merges the rows of one CDR3 protein and shows their most common DNA and genes. A total of tens of thousands of distinct CDR3 sequences appear in this sample, about a tenth of them only once. Jointly, the top ten make up about 1.1% of the sample. The sequenced sample was PBMCs or a T cell subset sorted from them (not recorded which). The receptors derive from a man between 18 and 35 years old who had mild COVID-19 (a few samples of this study predate the infection). The sample titles of this study are shuffled in the database, so cell type and time point are left out; the donor was told from shared clones.

The chain couples TRBV7-2 to TRBJ1-1; no clear D gene. Germline V gene data show CDR1 as SGHTA and CDR2 as FQGNSA. The CDR3 consists of 14 residues. V was shortened by 5 bases and J by 11 bases, with 21 bases between the two germline ends. The CDR3 coding sequence is TGTGCCAGCAGCCTACAGCTTGACGACCCTCGTGCTTTCTTT. Residues: CASSLQLDDPRAFF.

The table lists this clonotype with a few counts. The chain uses TRBV7-2 and TRBJ2-2, with D unresolved. Trimming removed 3 bases at V and 7 bases at J, with 9 bases between. The CDR3 is made up of 13 amino acids. CDR1 is SGHTA and CDR2 is FQGNSA in the germline V gene. The DNA for the CDR3 is TGTGCCAGCAGCTTGTGGGATAGCGGGGAGCTGTTTTTT. Translation gives CASSLWDSGELFF.

This clonotype was detected many times. CDR3 nucleotide sequence: TGCGCCAGCAGCCAACTCGCGGGGGGTAACACCGGGGAGCTGTTTTTT. This sequence encodes CASSQLAGGNTGELFF. The chain uses TRBV4-1 and TRBJ2-2; 8 nucleotides agree with TRBD2. The CDR3 sequence is 16 residues long. After removal of 2 bases from V and 2 bases from J, the junction contained 4 bases not matched to a gene. Germline CDR1 MGHRA, CDR2 YSYEKL.

This clonotype turned up a few times. The V call is TRBV12-3 or TRBV12-4, the J call TRBJ1-2; tentative D call: TRBD1 (5 bases). V shed 6 bases and J shed 4 bases, with 15 bases lying between them. This CDR3 spans 14 amino acids. The CDR3 DNA is TGTGCCAGCAGAGGGACCTTGGCGGGCTATGGCTACACCTTC. Amino acid sequence: CASRGTLAGYGYTF.

This clonotype has just a few counts. This sequence joins TRBV12-3 or TRBV12-4 and TRBJ1-2; TRBD1 matches 9 bases. The CDR3 is 14 residues long. V was pared by 5 bases and J by 6 bases, with 7 bases of the junction left unmatched. The CDR3, as DNA: TGTGCCAGCAGTGCCACAGGGGGCGCGAATGGCTACACCTTC. Protein sequence: CASSATGGANGYTF.